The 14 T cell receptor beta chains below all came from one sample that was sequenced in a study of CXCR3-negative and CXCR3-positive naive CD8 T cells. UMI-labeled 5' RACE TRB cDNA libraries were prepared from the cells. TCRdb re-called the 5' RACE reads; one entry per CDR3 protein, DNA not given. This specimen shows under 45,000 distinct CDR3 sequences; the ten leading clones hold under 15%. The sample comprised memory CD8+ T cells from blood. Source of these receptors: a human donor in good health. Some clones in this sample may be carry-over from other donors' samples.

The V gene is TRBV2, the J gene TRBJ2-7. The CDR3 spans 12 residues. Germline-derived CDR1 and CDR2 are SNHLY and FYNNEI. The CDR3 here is CASMRYSYEQYF. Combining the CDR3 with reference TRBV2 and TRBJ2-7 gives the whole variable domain EPEVTQTPSHQVTQMGQEVILRCVPISNHLYFYWYRQILGQKVEFLVSFYNNEISEKSEIFDDQFSVERPDGSNFTLKIRSTKLEDSAMYFCASMRYSYEQYFGPGTRLTVT.

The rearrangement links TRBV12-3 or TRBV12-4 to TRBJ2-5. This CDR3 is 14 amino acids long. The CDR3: CASSQQWVTETQYF.

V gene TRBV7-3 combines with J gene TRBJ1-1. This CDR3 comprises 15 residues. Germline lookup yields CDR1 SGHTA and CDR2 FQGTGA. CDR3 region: CASSLLGGAGTEAFF.

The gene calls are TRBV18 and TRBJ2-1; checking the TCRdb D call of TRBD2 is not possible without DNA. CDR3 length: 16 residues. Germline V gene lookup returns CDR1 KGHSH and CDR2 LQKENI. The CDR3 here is CASSPPGTIGSNEQFF.

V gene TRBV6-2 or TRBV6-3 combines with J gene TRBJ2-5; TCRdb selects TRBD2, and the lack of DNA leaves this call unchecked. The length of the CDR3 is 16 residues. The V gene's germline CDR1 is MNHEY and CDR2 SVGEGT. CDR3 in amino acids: CASSNSLASSSETQYF.

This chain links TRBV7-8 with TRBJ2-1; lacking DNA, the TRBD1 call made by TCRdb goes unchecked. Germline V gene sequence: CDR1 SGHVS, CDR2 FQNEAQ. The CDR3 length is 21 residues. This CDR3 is CASSLIGWRQGPLRDYNEQFF.

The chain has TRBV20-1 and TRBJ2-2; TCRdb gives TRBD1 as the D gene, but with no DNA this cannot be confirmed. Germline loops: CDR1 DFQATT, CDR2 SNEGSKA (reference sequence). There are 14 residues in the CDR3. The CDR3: CSAIRDRGTGELFF.

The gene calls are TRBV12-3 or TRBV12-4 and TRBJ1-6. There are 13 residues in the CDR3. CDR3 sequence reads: CASSQTLNSPLHF.

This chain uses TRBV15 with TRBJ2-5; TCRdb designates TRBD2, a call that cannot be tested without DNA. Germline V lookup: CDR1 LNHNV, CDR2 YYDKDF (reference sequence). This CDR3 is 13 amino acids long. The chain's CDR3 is CATREGLLETQYF.

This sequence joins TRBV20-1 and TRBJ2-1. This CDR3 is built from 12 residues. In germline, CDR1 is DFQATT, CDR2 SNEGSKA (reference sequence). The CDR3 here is CSASPSYNEQFF.

The CDR3 is CASSLGAEYSNQPQHF. The chain links TRBV5-5 to TRBJ1-5; the D call of TRBD1 rests on TCRdb alone, since no DNA is present to check it. The CDR3 runs 16 residues. From germline, CDR1 is SGHKS and CDR2 YYEKEE (reference sequence).

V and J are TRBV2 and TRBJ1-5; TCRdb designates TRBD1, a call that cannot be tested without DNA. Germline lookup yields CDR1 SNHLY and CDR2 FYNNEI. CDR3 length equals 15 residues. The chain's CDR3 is CASSPGTGSNQPQHF.

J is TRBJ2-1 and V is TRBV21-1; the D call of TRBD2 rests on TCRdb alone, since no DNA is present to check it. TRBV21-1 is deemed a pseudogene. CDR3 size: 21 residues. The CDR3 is CASSYNRDRTSGRRVYNEQFF.

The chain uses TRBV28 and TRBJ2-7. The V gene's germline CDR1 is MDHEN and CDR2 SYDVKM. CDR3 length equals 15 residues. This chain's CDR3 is CASSFRHQGPYEQYF. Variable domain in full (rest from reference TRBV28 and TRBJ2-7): DVKVTQSSRYLVKRTGEKVFLECVQDMDHENMFWYRQDPGLGLRLIYFSYDVKMKEKGDIPEGYSVSREKKERFSLILESASTNQTSMYLCASSFRHQGPYEQYFGPGTRLTVT.